The entry that follows covers one T cell receptor (beta chain) sequence. The antigen is unknown. Sequencing used immunoSEQ multiplex PCR; TCRdb keeps in-frame clones, though not all of them. The data hold some 130,000 clones, with 70% to 90% observed a single time. These data belong to a study of T cell responses to AZD1222 COVID-19 vaccine. Broader study findings: It should be noted that donors were predominantly white British and more often female, and clonal diversity was possibly underestimated.

The germline gives CDR1 SGHTA, CDR2 FQGNSA. The CDR3 loop spans 15 amino acids. The ends were cut back, 6 bases at V and 1 base at J, with 16 bases in the middle. V gene TRBV7-2 combines with J gene TRBJ2-7; either TRBD1 or TRBD2 may supply D (5 bases each). The receptor was derived from an adult in good health. The sample was peripheral blood, taken on day 0 of AZD1222 vaccination. The CDR3 DNA follows: TGTGCCAGCAGAACCGGGACGTGGGAGTCCTACGAGCAGTACTTC. This translates into CASRTGTWESYEQYF.